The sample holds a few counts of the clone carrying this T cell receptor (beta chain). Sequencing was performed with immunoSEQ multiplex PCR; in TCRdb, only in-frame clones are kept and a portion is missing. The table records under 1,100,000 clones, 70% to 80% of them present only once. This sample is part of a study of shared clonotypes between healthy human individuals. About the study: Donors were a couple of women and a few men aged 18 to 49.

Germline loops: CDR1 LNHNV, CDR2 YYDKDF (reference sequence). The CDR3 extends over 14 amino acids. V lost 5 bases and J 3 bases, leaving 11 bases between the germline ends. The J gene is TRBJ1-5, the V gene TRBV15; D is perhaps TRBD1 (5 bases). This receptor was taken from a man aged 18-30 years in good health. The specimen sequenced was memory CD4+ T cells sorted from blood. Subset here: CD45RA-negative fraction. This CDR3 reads CATSWGNSNQPQHF. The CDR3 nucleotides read TGTGCCACCAGCTGGGGCAACTCCAATCAGCCCCAGCATTTT.